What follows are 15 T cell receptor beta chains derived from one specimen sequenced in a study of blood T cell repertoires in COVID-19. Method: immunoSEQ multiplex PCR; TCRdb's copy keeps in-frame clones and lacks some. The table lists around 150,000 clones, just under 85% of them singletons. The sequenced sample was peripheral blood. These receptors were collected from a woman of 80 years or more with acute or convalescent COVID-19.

CDR3 bases: TGTGCCAGCAGTCGGGAAAAAAAGGGGGCAAATGAGCAGTTCTTC. Translating it yields CASSREKKGANEQFF. The V and J genes are TRBV6-2 or TRBV6-3 and TRBJ2-1; 7 bases are shared with TRBD1. This CDR3 spans 15 amino acids. The J segment lost 7 bases and the V segment lost 5 bases, leaving 11 bases of the junction unmatched. CDR1 and CDR2 (germline): MNHEY, SVGEGT.

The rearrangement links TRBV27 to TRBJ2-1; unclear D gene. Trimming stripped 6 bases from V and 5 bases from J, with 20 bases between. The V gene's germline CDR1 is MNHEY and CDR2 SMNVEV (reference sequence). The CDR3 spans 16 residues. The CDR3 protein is CASRLRPRGYDNEQFF. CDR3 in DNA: TGTGCCAGCAGGCTACGTCCTAGAGGATACGACAATGAGCAGTTCTTC.

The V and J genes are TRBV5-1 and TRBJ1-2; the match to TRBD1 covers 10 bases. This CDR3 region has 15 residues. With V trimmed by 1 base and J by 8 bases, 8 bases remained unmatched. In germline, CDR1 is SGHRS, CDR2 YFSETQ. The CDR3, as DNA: TGCGCCAGCAGCTTGTGGCCCGGGACAGGGGAAGGCTACACCTTC. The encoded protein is CASSLWPGTGEGYTF. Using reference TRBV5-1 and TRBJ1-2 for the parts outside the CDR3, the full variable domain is KAGVTQTPRYLIKTRGQQVTLSCSPISGHRSVSWYQQTPGQGLQFLFEYFSETQRNKGNFPGRFSGRQFSNSRSEMNVSTLELGDSALYLCASSLWPGTGEGYTFGSGTRLTVV.

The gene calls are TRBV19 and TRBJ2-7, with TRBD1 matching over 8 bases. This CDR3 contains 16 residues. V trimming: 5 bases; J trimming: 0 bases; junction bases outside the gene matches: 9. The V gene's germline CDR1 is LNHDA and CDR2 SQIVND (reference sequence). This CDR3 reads CASSARTGSGSYEQYF. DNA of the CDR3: TGTGCCAGTAGTGCCCGGACAGGGTCAGGCTCCTACGAGCAGTACTTC.

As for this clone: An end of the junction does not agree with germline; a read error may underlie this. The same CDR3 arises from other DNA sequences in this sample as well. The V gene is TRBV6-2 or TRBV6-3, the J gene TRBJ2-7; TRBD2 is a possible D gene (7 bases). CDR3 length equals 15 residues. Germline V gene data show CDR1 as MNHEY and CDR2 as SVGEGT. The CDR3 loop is CASSFGGTNSYEQYF. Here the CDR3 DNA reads TGTGCCAGCAGTTTCGGGGGGACAAATTCCTACGAGCAATACTTC.

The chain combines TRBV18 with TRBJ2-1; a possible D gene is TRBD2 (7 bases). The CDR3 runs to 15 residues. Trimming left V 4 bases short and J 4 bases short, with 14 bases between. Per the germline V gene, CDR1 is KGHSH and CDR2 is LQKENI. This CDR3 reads CASSQSGGAYNEQFF. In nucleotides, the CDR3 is TGTGCCAGCTCACAGAGTGGGGGGGCATACAATGAGCAGTTCTTC.

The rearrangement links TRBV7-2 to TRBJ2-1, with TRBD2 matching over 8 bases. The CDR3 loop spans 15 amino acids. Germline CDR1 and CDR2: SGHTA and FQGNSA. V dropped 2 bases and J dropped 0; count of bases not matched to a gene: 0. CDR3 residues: CASSLLAGSYNEQFF. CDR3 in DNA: TGTGCCAGCAGCTTACTAGCGGGCTCCTACAATGAGCAGTTCTTC.

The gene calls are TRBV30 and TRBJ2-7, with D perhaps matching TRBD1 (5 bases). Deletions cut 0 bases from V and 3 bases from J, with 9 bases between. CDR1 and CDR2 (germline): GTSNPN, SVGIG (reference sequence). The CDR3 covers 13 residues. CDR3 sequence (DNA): TGTGCCTGGAGTGTAGACAGCCTCTACGAGCAGTACTTC. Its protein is CAWSVDSLYEQYF.

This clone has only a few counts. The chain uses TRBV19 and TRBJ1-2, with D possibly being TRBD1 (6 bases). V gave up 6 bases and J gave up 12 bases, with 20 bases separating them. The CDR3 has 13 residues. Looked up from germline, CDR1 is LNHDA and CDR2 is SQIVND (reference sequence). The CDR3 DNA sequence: TGTGCCAGTAGAAACGCGGACAGACCATCTCACACCTTC. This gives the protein CASRNADRPSHTF.

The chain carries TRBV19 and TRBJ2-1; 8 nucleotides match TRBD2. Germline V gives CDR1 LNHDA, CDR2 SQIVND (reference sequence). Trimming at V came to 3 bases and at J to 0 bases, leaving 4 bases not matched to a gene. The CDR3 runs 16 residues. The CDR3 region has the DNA TGTGCCAGTAGTATCGTCAGCGGGAGCTCCTACAATGAGCAGTTCTTC. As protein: CASSIVSGSSYNEQFF.

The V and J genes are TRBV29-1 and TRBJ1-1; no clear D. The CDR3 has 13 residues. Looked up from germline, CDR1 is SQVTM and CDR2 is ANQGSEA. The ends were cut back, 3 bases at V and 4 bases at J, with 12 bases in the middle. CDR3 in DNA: TGCAGCGTTGACAGCGGGTCGGGCACTGAAGCTTTCTTT. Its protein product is CSVDSGSGTEAFF.

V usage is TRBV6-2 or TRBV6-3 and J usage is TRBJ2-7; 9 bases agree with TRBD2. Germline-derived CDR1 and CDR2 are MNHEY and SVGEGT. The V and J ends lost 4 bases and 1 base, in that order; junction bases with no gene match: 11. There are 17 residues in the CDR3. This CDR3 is CASSSSLPSGDSYEQYF. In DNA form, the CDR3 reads TGTGCCAGCAGTTCCTCTCTTCCTAGCGGGGATTCCTACGAGCAGTACTTC.

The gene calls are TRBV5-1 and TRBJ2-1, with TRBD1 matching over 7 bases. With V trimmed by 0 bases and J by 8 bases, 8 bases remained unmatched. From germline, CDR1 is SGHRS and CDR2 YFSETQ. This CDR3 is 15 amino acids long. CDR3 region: CASSLEQGTWDEQFF. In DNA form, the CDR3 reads TGCGCCAGCAGCTTGGAACAGGGGACGTGGGATGAGCAGTTCTTC.

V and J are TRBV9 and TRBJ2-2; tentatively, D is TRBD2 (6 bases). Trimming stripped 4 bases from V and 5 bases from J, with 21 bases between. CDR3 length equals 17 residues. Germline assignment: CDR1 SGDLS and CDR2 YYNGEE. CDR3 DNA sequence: TGTGCCAGCAGCTCCCGGGAGAGGGGCTCGTGGACCGGGGAGCTGTTTTTT. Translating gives CASSSRERGSWTGELFF.

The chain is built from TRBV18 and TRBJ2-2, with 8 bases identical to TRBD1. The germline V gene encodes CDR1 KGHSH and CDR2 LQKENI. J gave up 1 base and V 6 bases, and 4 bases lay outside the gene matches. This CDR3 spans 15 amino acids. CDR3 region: CASSQGQGNTGELFF. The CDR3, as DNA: TGTGCCAGCTCCCAAGGACAGGGGAACACCGGGGAGCTGTTTTTT. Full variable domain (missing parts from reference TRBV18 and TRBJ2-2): NAGVMQNPRHLVRRRGQEARLRCSPMKGHSHVYWYRQLPEEGLKFMVYLQKENIIDESGMPKERFSAEFPKEGPSILRIQQVVRGDSAAYFCASSQGQGNTGELFFGEGSRLTVL.